This passage covers 30 T cell receptor beta chains from one sample sequenced in a study of blood T cell repertoires in COVID-19. TCRdb's table, derived via immunoSEQ multiplex PCR, lists solely in-frame clones and lacks some. The sample has around 420,000 clones; roughly 87% are singletons. Sequencing used PBMCs or T cells enriched from blood (not recorded which). The receptors were sampled from a middle-aged woman with acute COVID-19.

The DNA of the CDR3 is TGTGCCAGCAGCTTGGACAAGGAGAGGCCCCAGCATTTT. Translated: CASSLDKERPQHF. The chain combines TRBV5-8 with TRBJ1-5; D is undetermined. CDR1 and CDR2 (germline): SGHTS, YDEGEE. The length of the CDR3 is 13 residues. Trimming took off 0 bases at V and 9 bases at J, with 10 bases between the two ends.

The CDR3 reads CATEDERGAYTDTQYF. In nucleotides, the CDR3 is TGTGCCACCGAAGACGAGCGGGGGGCTTACACAGATACGCAGTATTTT. The chain employs TRBV2 and TRBJ2-3; 9 positions match TRBD2. Per the germline V gene, CDR1 is SNHLY and CDR2 is FYNNEI. This CDR3 contains 16 residues. Trimming removed 10 bases from V and 2 bases from J; junction bases left unmatched: 13.

This clone occurred a few times. The chain is built from TRBV2 and TRBJ2-1; D perhaps matches TRBD2 (6 bases). V lost 2 bases and J lost 14, with 16 bases in between. There are 13 residues in the CDR3. Germline lookup yields CDR1 SNHLY and CDR2 FYNNEI. CDR3 DNA sequence: TGTGCCAGCAGTGAAACGGAGGGCACCCCGGAGTTCTTC. Encoded protein: CASSETEGTPEFF.

The chain combines TRBV21-1 with TRBJ1-1. TRBV21-1 is classified as a pseudogene. The CDR3 consists of 15 residues. CDR3 DNA: TGTGCCAGCAGGAAAGTTATTCGGGGGAGGGCTGAAGCTTTCTTT. This translates into CASRKVIRGRAEAFF.

The V call is TRBV7-9, the J call TRBJ2-2; D perhaps matches TRBD2 (5 bases). The CDR3 length is 15 residues. V lost 3 bases and J lost 4, with 12 bases in between. Germline CDR1 SEHNR, CDR2 FQNEAQ (reference sequence). This CDR3 is CASSFSGGSTGELFF. CDR3 DNA sequence: TGTGCCAGCAGCTTCAGCGGCGGCAGCACCGGGGAGCTGTTTTTT.

The rearrangement links TRBV5-1 to TRBJ2-7; D possibly corresponds to TRBD2 (6 bases). This CDR3 comprises 15 residues. V lost 0 bases and J 0 bases, leaving 10 bases between the germline ends. CDR1 is SGHRS and CDR2 is YFSETQ in the germline V gene. The CDR3 here is CASSLGGGSSYEQYF. CDR3 bases: TGCGCCAGCAGCTTGGGTGGAGGGAGCTCCTACGAGCAGTACTTC. Looking up the rest from reference TRBV5-1 and TRBJ2-7 gives the full variable domain: KAGVTQTPRYLIKTRGQQVTLSCSPISGHRSVSWYQQTPGQGLQFLFEYFSETQRNKGNFPGRFSGRQFSNSRSEMNVSTLELGDSALYLCASSLGGGSSYEQYFGPGTRLTVT.

This clone has just one count. The chain employs TRBV27 and TRBJ2-5, with 8 positions matching TRBD1. The CDR3 is made up of 16 amino acids. CDR1 is MNHEY, CDR2 SMNVEV, per germline (reference sequence). Unmatched junction bases numbered 13, after V lost 5 bases and J lost 5 bases. The DNA for the CDR3 is TGTGCCAGCAGTCCAGCACAGGGGGTGGCGTGGGAGACCCAGTACTTC. Its translation is CASSPAQGVAWETQYF.

Remarks on this clone: Other nucleotide sequences from this sample produce the same CDR3. The V call is TRBV5-1, the J call TRBJ1-3; 7 positions match TRBD1. CDR3 size: 14 residues. CDR1 is SGHRS, CDR2 YFSETQ, per germline. With 0 bases clipped from V and 8 bases from J, the junction kept 5 bases outside the gene matches. The CDR3 DNA reads as TGCGCCAGCAGCTTGGAGGGCAGGGGGGACACCATATATTTT. Amino acid sequence: CASSLEGRGDTIYF.

The V gene is TRBV5-5, the J gene TRBJ1-1; D unresolved. V shed 1 base and J shed 11 bases, with 15 bases lying between them. CDR1 and CDR2 (germline): SGHKS, YYEKEE (reference sequence). CDR3 length equals 13 residues. CDR3 DNA sequence: TGTGCCAGCAGCTTGTCCTTTGGTTCTAGGGCTTTCTTT. Translation gives CASSLSFGSRAFF.

This chain joins TRBV7-2 and TRBJ1-4; TRBD1 matches 8 bases. Trimming cost V 5 bases and J 6 bases; bases outside gene matches: 5. The CDR3 contains 14 residues. The germline gives CDR1 SGHTA, CDR2 FQGNSA. The CDR3 DNA reads as TGTGCCAGCAGCCCTCAGGGGGCCTATGAAAAACTGTTTTTT. As protein: CASSPQGAYEKLFF. The full variable domain, with the rest looked up from reference TRBV7-2 and TRBJ1-4, is GAGVSQSPSNKVTEKGKDVELRCDPISGHTALYWYRQSLGQGLEFLIYFQGNSAPDKSGLPSDRFSAERTGGSVSTLTIQRTQQEDSAVYLCASSPQGAYEKLFFGSGTQLSVL.

The chain uses TRBV5-1 and TRBJ2-2; 7 bases fit TRBD1. The trim removed 4 bases at V and 6 bases at J, leaving 6 bases unmatched. Germline V gives CDR1 SGHRS, CDR2 YFSETQ. This CDR3 is built from 14 residues. Here the CDR3 DNA reads TGCGCCAGCAGCCAGGGACAGTTCCCCGGGGAGCTGTTTTTT. It yields the protein CASSQGQFPGELFF. The full variable domain, completed using reference TRBV5-1 and TRBJ2-2, is KAGVTQTPRYLIKTRGQQVTLSCSPISGHRSVSWYQQTPGQGLQFLFEYFSETQRNKGNFPGRFSGRQFSNSRSEMNVSTLELGDSALYLCASSQGQFPGELFFGEGSRLTVL.

The gene calls are TRBV7-6 and TRBJ1-1, with TRBD1 matching 7 bases. The J segment lost 3 bases and the V segment lost 1 base, leaving 5 bases of the junction unmatched. Per germline, CDR1 SGHVS and CDR2 FNYEAQ. The CDR3 totals 15 residues. The CDR3 DNA reads TGTGCCAGCAGCTTAGTAGGGGGCAAGGACACTGAAGCTTTCTTT. It translates to CASSLVGGKDTEAFF. The entire variable domain, with the rest obtained from reference TRBV7-6 and TRBJ1-1, is as follows: GAGVSQSPRYKVTKRGQDVALRCDPISGHVSLYWYRQALGQGPEFLTYFNYEAQQDKSGLPNDRFSAERPEGSISTLTIQRTEQRDSAMYRCASSLVGGKDTEAFFGQGTRLTVV.

The gene calls are TRBV27 and TRBJ2-7; 8 nucleotides align to TRBD1. The germline V gene has CDR1 MNHEY and CDR2 SMNVEV (reference sequence). After removal of 6 bases from V and 6 bases from J, the junction contained 13 bases not matched to a gene. The CDR3 consists of 15 residues. The CDR3 region is CASSSPGQGIPEQYF. In DNA, the CDR3 is TGTGCCAGCAGCTCCCCCGGACAGGGAATCCCCGAGCAGTACTTC.

V usage is TRBV12-5 and J usage is TRBJ1-6; no definite D call. The CDR3 sequence is 11 residues long. Between the trimmed V and J ends, which lost 5 bases and 9 bases, there was a span of 5 bases. The germline CDR1 and CDR2 sequences are LGHNT and FRNRAP. The CDR3 protein is CASGEASPLHF. The CDR3 nucleotides read TGTGCTAGTGGTGAAGCTTCACCCCTCCACTTT.

The chain has TRBV5-1 and TRBJ2-3; 8 bases are a match to TRBD2. The germline gives CDR1 SGHRS, CDR2 YFSETQ. The CDR3 consists of 13 residues. V lost 8 bases, J lost 6 bases, and 8 bases stayed unmatched. The CDR3 DNA reads TGCGCCAGTTCTAGCGGGCCCGCCGATACGCAGTATTTT. It codes for CASSSGPADTQYF.

Remarks on this clone: The identical CDR3 is also encoded by other nucleotide sequences in the sample. CDR3 bases: TGCGCCAGCAGCTCTACAGGGGACTATGGCTACACCTTC. Its protein is CASSSTGDYGYTF. V usage is TRBV5-1 and J usage is TRBJ1-2; 7 bases map to TRBD1. The CDR3 contains 13 residues. V lost 3 bases to trimming and J lost 3 bases; unmatched junction nucleotides: 2. Germline lookup yields CDR1 SGHRS and CDR2 YFSETQ. Together with reference TRBV5-1 and TRBJ1-2, the CDR3 gives the full variable domain: KAGVTQTPRYLIKTRGQQVTLSCSPISGHRSVSWYQQTPGQGLQFLFEYFSETQRNKGNFPGRFSGRQFSNSRSEMNVSTLELGDSALYLCASSSTGDYGYTFGSGTRLTVV.

The rearrangement joins TRBV7-6 to TRBJ2-3; 7 bases line up with TRBD2. This CDR3 contains 13 residues. Losses at the gene ends were 4 bases for V and 9 bases for J; bases not matched to a gene: 7. In germline, CDR1 is SGHVS, CDR2 FNYEAQ. The CDR3 region is CASSSLRAGTQYF. CDR3 nucleotide sequence: TGTGCCAGCAGCTCCCTCCGAGCGGGAACGCAGTATTTT.

This sequence joins TRBV11-3 and TRBJ2-3, with TRBD1 matching over 7 bases. V lost 5 bases to trimming and J lost 0 bases; unmatched junction nucleotides: 2. This CDR3 spans 14 amino acids. The germline V gene has CDR1 SGHNT and CDR2 YENEEA. Here the CDR3 reads CASSPGGSTDTQYF. Written as DNA, the CDR3 is TGTGCCAGCAGCCCAGGGGGAAGCACAGATACGCAGTATTTT.

The J gene is TRBJ1-5, the V gene TRBV19; no reliable D call. The CDR3 covers 12 residues. Between the trimmed V and J ends, which lost 5 bases and 2 bases, there was a span of 4 bases. Germline loops: CDR1 LNHDA, CDR2 SQIVND (reference sequence). The CDR3 sequence is CASSYGNQPQHF. For the CDR3, the DNA is TGTGCCAGTAGTTATGGCAATCAGCCCCAGCATTTT.

This clone occurred once. The chain recombines TRBV18 with TRBJ2-7; no clear D. The germline V gene encodes CDR1 KGHSH and CDR2 LQKENI. With 4 bases removed from V and 0 bases from J, the gap between germline ends came to 13 bases. The CDR3 contains 15 residues. DNA of the CDR3: TGTGCCAGCTCACTATTCGGTGCTAGCTCCTACGAGCAGTACTTC. It is translated as CASSLFGASSYEQYF.

The chain recombines TRBV19 with TRBJ1-3; 7 bases align to TRBD1. Germline V gene sequence: CDR1 LNHDA, CDR2 SQIVND (reference sequence). This CDR3 comprises 14 residues. The J segment lost 2 bases and the V segment lost 7 bases, leaving 5 bases of the junction unmatched. In nucleotides, the CDR3 is TGTGCCAGTACCCCAGGGGGAGCTGGAAACACCATATATTTT. Translating it yields CASTPGGAGNTIYF.

This chain links TRBV6-5 with TRBJ1-5, with a tentative D call TRBD1 (5 bases). Germline V gene sequence: CDR1 MNHEY, CDR2 SVGAGI. Trimming pared 6 bases from V and 0 bases from J, leaving 12 bases between. The CDR3 is 15 residues long. CDR3 amino acids: CASREGRVSNQPQHF. The CDR3 DNA sequence: TGTGCCAGCAGGGAGGGACGGGTTAGCAATCAGCCCCAGCATTTT.

This clone was counted once. The CDR3, as DNA: TGTGCCAGTAGTATAGATGGGGGAGCGGGGGCCCCGAGCTCCTACAATGAGCAGTTCTTC. Protein sequence: CASSIDGGAGAPSSYNEQFF. V and J are TRBV19 and TRBJ2-1; 8 positions agree with TRBD2. The V gene's germline CDR1 is LNHDA and CDR2 SQIVND (reference sequence). This CDR3 region has 20 residues. The junction had 13 bases not matched to a gene; V was cut back by 0 bases and J by 0 bases.

The V call is TRBV11-2, the J call TRBJ1-2, with TRBD1 matching 7 bases. CDR1 is SGHAT, CDR2 FQNNGV, per germline. The CDR3 extends over 14 amino acids. V gave up 5 bases and J gave up 4 bases; unmatched junction bases: 7. CDR3 in DNA: TGTGCCAGCAGCACCCCCGGGACAGCCTATGGCTACACCTTC. Protein product: CASSTPGTAYGYTF.

The chain employs TRBV5-1 and TRBJ2-3; TRBD2 matches at 7 bases. The CDR3 consists of 15 residues. Germline CDR1 SGHRS, CDR2 YFSETQ. V was clipped by 4 bases and J by 5 bases; unmatched bases: 10. CDR3: CASSGTGTGGDTQYF. The CDR3 DNA reads TGCGCCAGCAGCGGCACCGGGACGGGGGGAGATACGCAGTATTTT.

This chain links TRBV7-2 with TRBJ2-3, with TRBD2 identical over 10 bases. V gave up 5 bases and J gave up 2 bases; unmatched junction bases: 4. The germline V gene encodes CDR1 SGHTA and CDR2 FQGNSA. CDR3 length: 15 residues. The CDR3 loop is CASSRTSGLTDTQYF. For the CDR3, the DNA is TGTGCCAGCAGCAGGACTAGCGGCCTCACAGATACGCAGTATTTT.

The chain links TRBV9 to TRBJ2-2; D may be TRBD2 (5 bases). CDR3 size: 17 residues. V was pared by 6 bases and J by 5 bases, with 23 bases between. Germline-derived CDR1 and CDR2 are SGDLS and YYNGEE. CDR3 in DNA: TGTGCCAGCACCCCGAGAGGTCAGGTAGCGTGGACCGGGGAGCTGTTTTTT. As protein: CASTPRGQVAWTGELFF.

A single count supports this clone. This chain joins TRBV3-1 (or the pseudogene TRBV3-2) and TRBJ2-7; D remains ambiguous. The CDR3 runs to 16 residues. Trimming removed 1 base from V and 0 bases from J, with 13 bases in between. Germline loops: CDR1 LGHDT, CDR2 YNNKEL (reference sequence). CDR3 nucleotides: TGTGCCAGCAGCCAAGTTGTCAGTACCAACTCCTACGAGCAGTACTTC. Protein: CASSQVVSTNSYEQYF.

This chain joins TRBV2 and TRBJ1-2; TRBD1 might be the D (6 bases). The CDR3 is 14 residues long. The V gene lost 6 bases and the J gene lost 8 bases, with 19 bases spanning the gap. Germline assignment: CDR1 SNHLY and CDR2 FYNNEI. The CDR3 DNA reads as TGTGCCAGCAGCCTTAATCAACAGGGTTGGGGCTACACCTTC. Amino acid sequence: CASSLNQQGWGYTF. Based on the CDR3 plus reference TRBV2 and TRBJ1-2, the full variable domain is EPEVTQTPSHQVTQMGQEVILRCVPISNHLYFYWYRQILGQKVEFLVSFYNNEISEKSEIFDDQFSVERPDGSNFTLKIRSTKLEDSAMYFCASSLNQQGWGYTFGSGTRLTVV.

The V gene is TRBV6-2 or TRBV6-3, the J gene TRBJ2-5; 8 bases align to TRBD2. Germline-derived CDR1 and CDR2 are MNHEY and SVGEGT. Unmatched junction bases numbered 3, after V lost 5 bases and J lost 4 bases. The CDR3 runs 13 residues. The DNA for the CDR3 is TGTGCCAGCAGTCCGGGGGGGGGAGAGACCCAGTACTTC. This sequence encodes CASSPGGGETQYF.